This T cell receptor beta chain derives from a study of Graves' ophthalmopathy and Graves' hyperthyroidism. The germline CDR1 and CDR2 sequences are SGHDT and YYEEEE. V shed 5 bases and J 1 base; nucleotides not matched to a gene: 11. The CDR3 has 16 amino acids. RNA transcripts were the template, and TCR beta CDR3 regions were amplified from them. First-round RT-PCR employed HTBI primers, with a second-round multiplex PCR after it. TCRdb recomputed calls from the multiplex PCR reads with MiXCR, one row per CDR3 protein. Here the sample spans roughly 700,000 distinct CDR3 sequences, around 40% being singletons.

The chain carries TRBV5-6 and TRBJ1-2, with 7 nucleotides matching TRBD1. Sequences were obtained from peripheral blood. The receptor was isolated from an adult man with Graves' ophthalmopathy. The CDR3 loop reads CASRERGRSFNYGYTF. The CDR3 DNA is TGTGCCAGCAGAGAGAGGGGGCGCTCATTTAACTATGGCTACACCTTC.